These 5 T cell receptor beta chains came from one sample sequenced in a study of blood T cell repertoires in COVID-19 (dated by TCRdb to 2018 to 2021). Libraries were made using the immunoSEQ multiplex PCR assay. Imported from immuneACCESS, the table was reduced by TCRdb to in-frame sequences with V and J called. These copies leave out some clones; in studies compared against another copy, an unresolved V gene accounts for under half, and the cause of the remainder is not known. This sample gives over 350,000 clones in total; about 89% of them show up just once. The ten largest clones represent 4% to 4.5% of the sample. Sequencing used peripheral blood. These receptors were obtained from a woman in her 30s with acute or convalescent COVID-19.

This clone was counted once. The gene calls are TRBV6-2 or TRBV6-3 and TRBJ2-7, with 10 bases fitting TRBD1. CDR3 length: 16 amino acids. V lost 0 bases and J lost 3; bases outside the gene matches: 5. Per germline, CDR1 MNHEY and CDR2 SVGEGT. The CDR3 DNA follows: TGTGCCAGCAGTTACTCGAGACAGGGGGCCGACTACGAGCAGTACTTC. This codes for CASSYSRQGADYEQYF.

J is TRBJ1-5 and V is TRBV27; D is perhaps TRBD1 (5 bases). Trimming removed 5 bases from V and 7 bases from J, with 12 bases in between. Germline CDR1 and CDR2: MNHEY and SMNVEV (reference sequence). This CDR3 is 13 amino acids long. The CDR3 spells CASSPREGQPQHF. CDR3 DNA sequence: TGTGCCAGCAGTCCCCGGGAGGGGCAGCCCCAGCATTTT.

J is TRBJ2-7 and V is TRBV6-5, with 7 bases matching TRBD2. Per germline, CDR1 MNHEY and CDR2 SVGAGI. The V segment lost 5 bases and the J segment 7 bases; nucleotides outside the gene matches: 11. The CDR3 runs 14 residues. The chain's CDR3 is CASSPDWGGYEQYF. In DNA, the CDR3 is TGTGCCAGCAGTCCGGACTGGGGGGGTTATGAGCAGTACTTC.

The chain uses TRBV6-1 and TRBJ2-1, with D hard to call. This CDR3 has 15 amino acids. Germline loops: CDR1 MNHNS, CDR2 SASEGT. V dropped 2 bases and J dropped 6 bases, with 14 bases sitting between them. The chain's CDR3 is CASSEFGRVLNEQFF. The CDR3 region has the DNA TGTGCCAGCAGTGAATTCGGTCGAGTGCTCAATGAGCAGTTCTTC.

The J gene is TRBJ2-7, the V gene TRBV20-1; D is undetermined. CDR3 length equals 11 residues. Germline CDR1 DFQATT, CDR2 SNEGSKA (reference sequence). Trimming took off 3 bases at V and 4 bases at J, with 7 bases between the two ends. The CDR3 DNA is TGCAGTGCTAGTTTCGGGTACGAGCAGTACTTC. Translating gives CSASFGYEQYF.